This is a list of T cell receptor beta chains from one sample in a study of personalized T cell therapy for brain tumors. Generated by immunoSEQ multiplex PCR, the TCRdb table keeps only in-frame clones and is missing some. The table lists about 1,800 clones, less than 25% of them singletons. These receptors lack a known antigen. Sequencing input: a T cell product expanded with peptides in culture. The receptors shown here come from a human donor with medulloblastoma. The CDR3 runs from the conserved cysteine through the conserved F or W. The D gene is left open where the match is weak.

CDR3aa: CAISGTGRAYEQYF
j_gene: TRBJ2-7
d_gene: TRBD2
v_gene: TRBV10-3

CDR3aa: CASSVVGRADTGELFF
j_gene: TRBJ2-2
d_gene: TRBD2
v_gene: TRBV9

CDR3aa: CASSSRGPPGDEQFF
j_gene: TRBJ2-1
d_gene: -
v_gene: TRBV3-1/TRBV3-2

CDR3aa: CASSQRGGYGYTF
j_gene: TRBJ1-2
d_gene: -
v_gene: TRBV28

CDR3aa: CASSLVVGSAEAFF
j_gene: TRBJ1-1
d_gene: -
v_gene: TRBV5-1

CDR3aa: CASSLGFRDRSSYEQYF
j_gene: TRBJ2-7
d_gene: TRBD1
v_gene: TRBV7-9

CDR3aa: CAPSPQGALYNEQFF
j_gene: TRBJ2-1
d_gene: TRBD1
v_gene: TRBV4-1

CDR3aa: CASSLGWGNEKLFF
j_gene: TRBJ1-4
d_gene: -
v_gene: TRBV5-1

CDR3aa: CASVDRGGYGYTF
j_gene: TRBJ1-2
d_gene: TRBD1
v_gene: TRBV3-1/TRBV3-2

CDR3aa: CASSQFRVLDSPLHF
j_gene: TRBJ1-6
d_gene: -
v_gene: TRBV7-9

CDR3aa: CASSSGTVYGYTF
j_gene: TRBJ1-2
d_gene: TRBD1
v_gene: TRBV7-3

CDR3aa: CANKKNQDKNTEAFF
j_gene: TRBJ1-1
d_gene: -
v_gene: TRBV6-5

CDR3aa: CASSHLLNRDIKNIQYF
j_gene: TRBJ2-4
d_gene: -
v_gene: TRBV3-1/TRBV3-2

CDR3aa: CASLRTVNTEAFF
j_gene: TRBJ1-1
d_gene: -
v_gene: TRBV7-8

CDR3aa: CASSISGPGRVSFDEQFF
j_gene: TRBJ2-1
d_gene: TRBD2
v_gene: TRBV19

CDR3aa: CASIRRDRVDRGAVF
j_gene: TRBJ2-2
d_gene: TRBD1
v_gene: TRBV7-7

CDR3aa: CASSLEPWGRTEAFF
j_gene: TRBJ1-1
d_gene: -
v_gene: TRBV7-3

CDR3aa: CASRAGTGDQPQHF
j_gene: TRBJ1-5
d_gene: TRBD1
v_gene: TRBV7-9

CDR3aa: CASSSRAGSSYNEQFF
j_gene: TRBJ2-1
d_gene: -
v_gene: TRBV6-5

CDR3aa: CASTGWASGRAGETQYF
j_gene: TRBJ2-5
d_gene: TRBD2
v_gene: TRBV27

CDR3aa: CASSRIAGVGETQYF
j_gene: TRBJ2-5
d_gene: TRBD2
v_gene: TRBV4-1

CDR3aa: CASSYFAGAYREQYF
j_gene: TRBJ2-7
d_gene: TRBD2
v_gene: TRBV13

CDR3aa: CASSPGTLRYQETQYF
j_gene: TRBJ2-5
d_gene: -
v_gene: TRBV4-2

CDR3aa: CASSLLDTAATNEKLFF
j_gene: TRBJ1-4
d_gene: -
v_gene: TRBV4-1

CDR3aa: CAISESTFWHTGSNYGYTF
j_gene: TRBJ1-2
d_gene: -
v_gene: TRBV10-3

CDR3aa: CAWSGWTNEKLFF
j_gene: TRBJ1-4
d_gene: -
v_gene: TRBV30

CDR3aa: CASKTAWNTEAFF
j_gene: TRBJ1-1
d_gene: -
v_gene: TRBV2

CDR3aa: CASSPGFREGSYEQYF
j_gene: TRBJ2-7
d_gene: TRBD2
v_gene: TRBV4-1

CDR3aa: CASSYLQGDNSPLHF
j_gene: TRBJ1-6
d_gene: TRBD1
v_gene: TRBV28

CDR3aa: CASRTPAGKGNEQFF
j_gene: TRBJ2-1
d_gene: TRBD2
v_gene: TRBV11-2

CDR3aa: CASSQGFGRSYNEQFF
j_gene: TRBJ2-1
d_gene: -
v_gene: TRBV4-2

CDR3aa: CASSVTQGGGDRREQFF
j_gene: TRBJ2-1
d_gene: -
v_gene: TRBV9

CDR3aa: CASSLSFLRGKAGELFF
j_gene: TRBJ2-2
d_gene: -
v_gene: TRBV7-9

CDR3aa: CASSPSGKGNYGYTF
j_gene: TRBJ1-2
d_gene: -
v_gene: TRBV6-2/TRBV6-3

CDR3aa: CASSFRAGFYEQYF
j_gene: TRBJ2-7
d_gene: -
v_gene: TRBV28

CDR3aa: CAITRGQDTEAFF
j_gene: TRBJ1-1
d_gene: TRBD1
v_gene: TRBV10-3

CDR3aa: CASSYSLIGEQYF
j_gene: TRBJ2-7
d_gene: -
v_gene: TRBV6-2/TRBV6-3

CDR3aa: CASSPQSYQPQHF
j_gene: TRBJ1-5
d_gene: -
v_gene: TRBV19

CDR3aa: CASSPLVGSGNTIYF
j_gene: TRBJ1-3
d_gene: -
v_gene: TRBV9

CDR3aa: CASSGQQGFSYEQYF
j_gene: TRBJ2-7
d_gene: -
v_gene: TRBV18

CDR3aa: CASSTPREDRGNQPQHF
j_gene: TRBJ1-5
d_gene: -
v_gene: TRBV21-1

CDR3aa: CASSHRAVRFRGYTF
j_gene: TRBJ1-2
d_gene: -
v_gene: TRBV23-1

CDR3aa: CASSLLIASYYGYTF
j_gene: TRBJ1-2
d_gene: -
v_gene: TRBV28

CDR3aa: CASSLGARFTDTQYF
j_gene: TRBJ2-3
d_gene: -
v_gene: TRBV5-6

CDR3aa: CATSDCCGANQPQHF
j_gene: TRBJ1-5
d_gene: -
v_gene: TRBV24-1

CDR3aa: CASSETSGGQETQYF
j_gene: TRBJ2-5
d_gene: TRBD2
v_gene: TRBV14

CDR3aa: CASKGLAGPNEQFF
j_gene: TRBJ2-1
d_gene: TRBD2
v_gene: TRBV28

CDR3aa: CASSTLQRQGDYNEQFF
j_gene: TRBJ2-1
d_gene: -
v_gene: TRBV21-1

CDR3aa: CASSPYAASNQPQHF
j_gene: TRBJ1-5
d_gene: -
v_gene: TRBV2

CDR3aa: CASSPRTPNTGELFF
j_gene: TRBJ2-2
d_gene: -
v_gene: TRBV7-9

CDR3aa: CASSSSDTQYF
j_gene: TRBJ2-3
d_gene: -
v_gene: TRBV5-4

CDR3aa: CASTGRGDEQFF
j_gene: TRBJ2-1
d_gene: -
v_gene: TRBV9

CDR3aa: CASRDTGGTEAFF
j_gene: TRBJ1-1
d_gene: TRBD1
v_gene: TRBV10-1

CDR3aa: CASSWNHNQPQHF
j_gene: TRBJ1-5
d_gene: -
v_gene: TRBV12-3/TRBV12-4

CDR3aa: CASSETGADTQYF
j_gene: TRBJ2-3
d_gene: -
v_gene: TRBV7-9

CDR3aa: CASSITRDLDKGRANVLTF
j_gene: TRBJ2-6
d_gene: -
v_gene: TRBV11-3

CDR3aa: CASSPQGKDSPLHF
j_gene: TRBJ1-6
d_gene: -
v_gene: TRBV18

CDR3aa: CASSLTGGYGYTF
j_gene: TRBJ1-2
d_gene: TRBD1
v_gene: TRBV3-1/TRBV3-2

CDR3aa: CAIREPGQGNTGELFF
j_gene: TRBJ2-2
d_gene: TRBD1
v_gene: TRBV10-3